Listed below are T cell receptor beta chains from one sample, sequenced in a study of OX40 agonist ivuxolimab in advanced cancers. Clones were sequenced by immunoSEQ multiplex PCR, and TCRdb holds only the in-frame ones, with some missing. The sample records some 58,000 clones, about 85% being singletons. The source was CD4+ or CD8+ T cells sorted from blood, collected in a trial of the OX40 agonist ivuxolimab. These receptors were collected from an adult with an advanced solid tumor such as melanoma, head and neck, liver or kidney cancer. CDR3s include the opening cysteine and the closing phenylalanine or tryptophan. D genes are given only for firm matches. Part of the rows lack a size; the others show once, few, many or a class for expanded clones.

clone_size: NA
d_call: TRBD2
j_call: TRBJ2-1
v_call: TRBV7-3
cdr3_nt: TGTGCCAGCAGCTTAATGGGAGGGAACTACAATGAGCAGTTCTTC
cdr3_aa: CASSLMGGNYNEQFF

clone_size: NA
d_call: TRBD2
j_call: TRBJ2-1
v_call: TRBV10-2
cdr3_nt: TGCGCCAGCACCGACGCGGCGGGAGGTCGGAATGAGCAGTTCTTC
cdr3_aa: CASTDAAGGRNEQFF

clone_size: NA
d_call: NA
j_call: TRBJ1-1
v_call: TRBV28
cdr3_nt: TGTGCCAGCAGTTTTGGACTGATAATTGAGACTGAAGCTTTCTTT
cdr3_aa: CASSFGLIIETEAFF

clone_size: few
d_call: TRBD2
j_call: TRBJ2-5
v_call: TRBV15
cdr3_nt: TGTGCCACCCGACTAGCGGGGCACCAAGAGACCCAGTACTTC
cdr3_aa: CATRLAGHQETQYF

clone_size: NA
d_call: NA
j_call: TRBJ2-2
v_call: TRBV4-2
cdr3_nt: TGTGCCAGCAGCCAACCAGCGAACACCGGGGAGCTGTTTTTT
cdr3_aa: CASSQPANTGELFF

clone_size: NA
d_call: NA
j_call: TRBJ2-6
v_call: TRBV7-3
cdr3_nt: TGTGCCAGCTCAGCGGGCAGCTCTGGGGCCAACGTCCTGACTTTC
cdr3_aa: CASSAGSSGANVLTF

clone_size: NA
d_call: TRBD2
j_call: TRBJ2-1
v_call: TRBV19
cdr3_nt: TGTGCCAGTAGCGTCGGGGGGGACTATTACAATGAGCAGTTCTTC
cdr3_aa: CASSVGGDYYNEQFF

clone_size: few
d_call: NA
j_call: TRBJ1-2
v_call: TRBV9
cdr3_nt: TGTGCCAGCAGCGTAGAGGCAGCAGTTACTTATGGCTACACCTTC
cdr3_aa: CASSVEAAVTYGYTF

clone_size: NA
d_call: NA
j_call: TRBJ2-7
v_call: TRBV4-1
cdr3_nt: TGCGCCAGCAGCCTTTATGTATCCTACGAGCAGTACTTC
cdr3_aa: CASSLYVSYEQYF

clone_size: NA
d_call: TRBD2
j_call: TRBJ2-2
v_call: TRBV6-1
cdr3_nt: TGTGCCAGCAGTTCGCTAGCGGGAGATGCCGGGGAGCTGTTTTTT
cdr3_aa: CASSSLAGDAGELFF

clone_size: once
d_call: NA
j_call: TRBJ1-6
v_call: TRBV30
cdr3_nt: TGTGCCTGGACCACCCCTCGAAGAGGAAGTTTCAATTCACCCCTCCACTTT
cdr3_aa: CAWTTPRRGSFNSPLHF

clone_size: NA
d_call: TRBD2
j_call: TRBJ2-3
v_call: TRBV10-3
cdr3_nt: TGTGCCATCAGTGTAGGACTAGTCACTAACACAGATACGCAGTATTTT
cdr3_aa: CAISVGLVTNTDTQYF

clone_size: NA
d_call: NA
j_call: TRBJ2-1
v_call: TRBV5-4
cdr3_nt: TGTGCCAGCAGCTTGGAAGTTTCGAGGAATGAGCAGTTCTTC
cdr3_aa: CASSLEVSRNEQFF

clone_size: NA
d_call: TRBD1
j_call: TRBJ1-1
v_call: TRBV6-6
cdr3_nt: TGTGCCAGCAGTCCCAGGACAGGGAACACTGAAGCTTTCTTT
cdr3_aa: CASSPRTGNTEAFF

clone_size: NA
d_call: NA
j_call: TRBJ2-7
v_call: TRBV19
cdr3_nt: TGTGCCAGTAGTATCTCCAGGGGGGCCTACGAGCAGTACTTC
cdr3_aa: CASSISRGAYEQYF

clone_size: NA
d_call: NA
j_call: TRBJ1-4
v_call: TRBV27
cdr3_nt: TGTGCCAGCAGTTTGAGCATCGGGACAAGCCGGGAAAAACTGTTTTTT
cdr3_aa: CASSLSIGTSREKLFF

clone_size: NA
d_call: NA
j_call: TRBJ2-3
v_call: TRBV19
cdr3_nt: TGTGCCAGTAGTGGGAGGTGGGGCACAGATACGCAGTATTTT
cdr3_aa: CASSGRWGTDTQYF

clone_size: NA
d_call: TRBD1
j_call: TRBJ1-2
v_call: TRBV7-2
cdr3_nt: TGTGCCAGCAGCTCAACCGGGACAGGGCCAAATAACTATGGCTACACCTTC
cdr3_aa: CASSSTGTGPNNYGYTF

clone_size: NA
d_call: NA
j_call: TRBJ1-4
v_call: TRBV5-1
cdr3_nt: TGCGCCAGCAGCTTGGCCGTGAGGGGAGGGGATGAAAAACTGTTTTTT
cdr3_aa: CASSLAVRGGDEKLFF

clone_size: NA
d_call: NA
j_call: TRBJ2-7
v_call: TRBV30
cdr3_nt: TGTGCCTGGAGAAATAAAGGGGTTAGCGAGCAGTACTTC
cdr3_aa: CAWRNKGVSEQYF

clone_size: NA
d_call: NA
j_call: TRBJ2-1
v_call: TRBV27
cdr3_nt: TGTGCCAGCAGTTTCGATAAAGCCCACAACAATGAGCAGTTCTTC
cdr3_aa: CASSFDKAHNNEQFF

clone_size: NA
d_call: TRBD2
j_call: TRBJ2-2
v_call: TRBV4-2
cdr3_nt: TGTGCCAGCAGCCAAGATCTGACTAGCGGGAGTGCCGGGGAGCTGTTTTTT
cdr3_aa: CASSQDLTSGSAGELFF

clone_size: NA
d_call: NA
j_call: TRBJ2-2
v_call: TRBV19
cdr3_nt: TGTGCCAGTAGTCGACGCGACACCGGGGAGCTGTTTTTT
cdr3_aa: CASSRRDTGELFF

clone_size: NA
d_call: TRBD2
j_call: TRBJ2-1
v_call: TRBV7-2
cdr3_nt: TGTGCCAGCAGCTTCGGGGGGACCTGGGATGGAGAGCAGTTCTTC
cdr3_aa: CASSFGGTWDGEQFF

clone_size: NA
d_call: TRBD1
j_call: TRBJ1-2
v_call: TRBV14
cdr3_nt: TGTGCCAGCAGCCAACTTCAGGGGGCGCAAGGCTACACCTTC
cdr3_aa: CASSQLQGAQGYTF

clone_size: NA
d_call: TRBD2
j_call: TRBJ2-1
v_call: TRBV7-3
cdr3_nt: TGTGCCAGCAGCTTTCAGCCGGGACTAGTTAACAATGAGCAGTTCTTC
cdr3_aa: CASSFQPGLVNNEQFF

clone_size: once
d_call: TRBD2
j_call: TRBJ2-2
v_call: TRBV18
cdr3_nt: TGTGCCAGCTCCCAAAGCGGGAGTGGGGACACCGGGGAGCTGTTTTTT
cdr3_aa: CASSQSGSGDTGELFF

clone_size: NA
d_call: NA
j_call: TRBJ1-4
v_call: TRBV5-4
cdr3_nt: TGTGCCAGCAGCTTGGACCGGAGGAATGAAAAACTGTTTTTT
cdr3_aa: CASSLDRRNEKLFF

clone_size: NA
d_call: NA
j_call: TRBJ2-1
v_call: TRBV7-9
cdr3_nt: TGTGCCAGCAATCGGGGTACTGAGGTCCATGAGCAGTTCTTC
cdr3_aa: CASNRGTEVHEQFF

clone_size: few
d_call: TRBD2
j_call: TRBJ2-7
v_call: TRBV7-2
cdr3_nt: TGTGCCAGCAGCTTAGCCGGGACTAGCATTCAAGGCGAGCAGTACTTC
cdr3_aa: CASSLAGTSIQGEQYF